A selection of T cell receptor beta chains follows, all from one sample in a study of T cells in Graves' hyperthyroidism and ophthalmopathy. TCRdb analysed the multiplex PCR reads with MiXCR anew, one entry per CDR3 protein. The table shows about 640,000 distinct CDR3 sequences, with around 20% occurring only once. Source material: blood. The receptors originated from a man aged 25 to 40 with Graves' ophthalmopathy. CDR3s include the opening cysteine and the closing phenylalanine or tryptophan. D genes are given only for firm matches. Clone sizes are given selectively: once, few, many, or a class where the clone is expanded.

CDR3 protein: CASSSPGLAGGGSNEQFF
CDR3 DNA: TGTGCCAGCAGTTCCCCGGGACTAGCGGGAGGCGGGTCCAATGAGCAGTTCTTC
V gene: TRBV6-9
D gene: TRBD2
CDR3 length: 18
clone size: .
J gene: TRBJ2-1

CDR3 protein: CASSYWGDSYEQYF
CDR3 DNA: TGTGCCAGCAGTTACTGGGGAGACTCCTACGAGCAGTACTTC
V gene: TRBV6-5
D gene: .
CDR3 length: 14
clone size: many
J gene: TRBJ2-7

CDR3 protein: CASSPRTSLQGVWSSYNEQFF
CDR3 DNA: TGCGCCAGCAGCCCCCGGACGTCGCTACAGGGGGTCTGGAGCTCCTACAATGAGCAGTTCTTC
V gene: TRBV5-1
D gene: TRBD1
CDR3 length: 21
clone size: few
J gene: TRBJ2-1

CDR3 protein: CASGANSNQPQHF
CDR3 DNA: TGTGCCAGCGGGGCTAATAGCAATCAGCCCCAGCATTTT
V gene: TRBV28
D gene: .
CDR3 length: 13
clone size: many
J gene: TRBJ1-5

CDR3 protein: CSARAFGYTF
CDR3 DNA: TGCAGTGCTAGGGCCTTTGGCTACACCTTC
V gene: TRBV20-1
D gene: .
CDR3 length: 10
clone size: .
J gene: TRBJ1-2

CDR3 protein: CASSERAASSYNEQFF
CDR3 DNA: TGTGCCAGCAGTGAACGCGCTGCGAGCTCCTACAATGAGCAGTTCTTC
V gene: TRBV6-1
D gene: .
CDR3 length: 16
clone size: few
J gene: TRBJ2-1

CDR3 protein: CASSQDHPGLAGVIEQYF
CDR3 DNA: TGTGCCAGCAGCCAAGACCATCCGGGACTAGCGGGAGTAATCGAGCAGTACTTC
V gene: TRBV3-1
D gene: TRBD2
CDR3 length: 18
clone size: .
J gene: TRBJ2-7

CDR3 protein: CAWSVLERRYEQYF
CDR3 DNA: TGTGCCTGGAGTGTGTTAGAAAGGCGCTACGAGCAGTACTTC
V gene: TRBV30
D gene: .
CDR3 length: 14
clone size: many
J gene: TRBJ2-7

CDR3 protein: CASSFPGTALILNTEAFF
CDR3 DNA: TGTGCCAGCAGTTTCCCCGGGACGGCATTAATACTGAACACTGAAGCTTTCTTT
V gene: TRBV28
D gene: .
CDR3 length: 18
clone size: many
J gene: TRBJ1-1

CDR3 protein: CSARDVAGGPGTGELFF
CDR3 DNA: TGCAGTGCTAGAGATGTAGCGGGAGGGCCGGGCACCGGGGAGCTGTTTTTT
V gene: TRBV20-1
D gene: TRBD2
CDR3 length: 17
clone size: .
J gene: TRBJ2-2

CDR3 protein: CRGTSGSNTDTQYF
CDR3 DNA: TGCAGAGGGACTAGCGGGAGTAACACAGATACGCAGTATTTT
V gene: TRBV20-1
D gene: TRBD2
CDR3 length: 14
clone size: many
J gene: TRBJ2-3

CDR3 protein: CASSPGTSGRKQFF
CDR3 DNA: TGTGCCAGCAGTCCGGGGACTAGCGGGAGAAAGCAGTTCTTC
V gene: TRBV28
D gene: TRBD2
CDR3 length: 14
clone size: .
J gene: TRBJ2-1

CDR3 protein: CASSNSGGSYEQYF
CDR3 DNA: TGCGCCAGCAGCAATAGCGGGGGTTCCTACGAGCAGTACTTC
V gene: TRBV5-1
D gene: TRBD2
CDR3 length: 14
clone size: many
J gene: TRBJ2-7

CDR3 protein: CASSHPDRLGAFF
CDR3 DNA: TGTGCCAGCAGCCACCCTGACCGTTTAGGAGCTTTCTTT
V gene: TRBV6-2/TRBV6-3
D gene: .
CDR3 length: 13
clone size: few
J gene: TRBJ1-1

CDR3 protein: CASRLDTGIGQPQHF
CDR3 DNA: TGTGCCAGCAGATTGGACACGGGTATTGGTCAGCCCCAGCATTTT
V gene: TRBV28
D gene: .
CDR3 length: 15
clone size: many
J gene: TRBJ1-5

CDR3 protein: CASRFTGGGQPQHF
CDR3 DNA: TGTGCCAGCAGGTTTACTGGGGGCGGTCAGCCCCAGCATTTT
V gene: TRBV2
D gene: .
CDR3 length: 14
clone size: many
J gene: TRBJ1-5

CDR3 protein: CASSWGGSSYNSPLHF
CDR3 DNA: TGCGCCAGCAGCTGGGGGGGGAGCTCCTATAATTCACCCCTCCACTTT
V gene: TRBV5-1
D gene: .
CDR3 length: 16
clone size: .
J gene: TRBJ1-6

CDR3 protein: CASSLTGGIGSPLHF
CDR3 DNA: TGTGCCAGCAGCCTTACAGGGGGCATCGGATCACCCCTCCACTTT
V gene: TRBV3-1
D gene: TRBD1
CDR3 length: 15
clone size: many
J gene: TRBJ1-6

CDR3 protein: CASSSWGSQGQFF
CDR3 DNA: TGTGCCAGCAGCTCCTGGGGGTCACAGGGGCAGTTCTTC
V gene: TRBV7-9
D gene: .
CDR3 length: 13
clone size: .
J gene: TRBJ2-1

CDR3 protein: CASSSPGGDIQYF
CDR3 DNA: TGTGCCAGCAGCTCTCCGGGGGGGGACATTCAGTACTTC
V gene: TRBV7-9
D gene: TRBD2
CDR3 length: 13
clone size: .
J gene: TRBJ2-4

CDR3 protein: CASSLTGLMNTGELFF
CDR3 DNA: TGTGCCAGCAGTCTCACAGGGCTAATGAACACCGGGGAGCTGTTTTTT
V gene: TRBV11-2
D gene: .
CDR3 length: 16
clone size: many
J gene: TRBJ2-2

CDR3 protein: CASSQRTAPIYEQYF
CDR3 DNA: TGTGCCAGCAGCCAGCGGACAGCCCCAATCTACGAGCAGTACTTC
V gene: TRBV3-1
D gene: .
CDR3 length: 15
clone size: .
J gene: TRBJ2-7

CDR3 protein: CASSYATGQGKGNEQFF
CDR3 DNA: TGTGCCAGCAGTTACGCCACGGGACAGGGGAAGGGTAATGAGCAGTTCTTC
V gene: TRBV6-2/TRBV6-3
D gene: TRBD1
CDR3 length: 17
clone size: .
J gene: TRBJ2-1

CDR3 protein: CAISEGGGTQNVGEQFF
CDR3 DNA: TGTGCCATCAGTGAGGGAGGGGGGACCCAGAATGTGGGTGAGCAGTTCTTC
V gene: TRBV10-3
D gene: .
CDR3 length: 17
clone size: .
J gene: TRBJ2-1

CDR3 protein: CARELDSPNTEAFF
CDR3 DNA: TGTGCCAGGGAACTGGACAGCCCGAACACTGAAGCTTTCTTT
V gene: TRBV2
D gene: .
CDR3 length: 14
clone size: many
J gene: TRBJ1-1

CDR3 protein: CASSRRGSRSGGGETQYF
CDR3 DNA: TGTGCCAGCAGCCGGAGGGGTAGTCGTAGCGGGGGAGGAGAGACCCAGTACTTC
V gene: TRBV3-1
D gene: TRBD2
CDR3 length: 18
clone size: few
J gene: TRBJ2-5

CDR3 protein: CASSLTTKPGQLYNEQFF
CDR3 DNA: TGTGCCAGCAGTCTAACGACTAAACCGGGACAGTTATACAATGAGCAGTTCTTC
V gene: TRBV6-1
D gene: TRBD1
CDR3 length: 18
clone size: once
J gene: TRBJ2-1

CDR3 protein: CSARVRGRDYEQYF
CDR3 DNA: TGCAGTGCTAGAGTACGAGGACGGGACTACGAGCAGTACTTC
V gene: TRBV20-1
D gene: .
CDR3 length: 14
clone size: many
J gene: TRBJ2-7

CDR3 protein: CASSTGLGYEQYF
CDR3 DNA: TGTGCCAGCAGCACCGGGTTAGGTTACGAGCAGTACTTC
V gene: TRBV11-2
D gene: .
CDR3 length: 13
clone size: few
J gene: TRBJ2-7

CDR3 protein: CAGSFQQRETQYF
CDR3 DNA: TGTGCCGGCAGCTTCCAGCAGCGAGAGACCCAGTACTTC
V gene: TRBV7-8
D gene: .
CDR3 length: 13
clone size: .
J gene: TRBJ2-5

CDR3 protein: CASTLLAGGRYEQYF
CDR3 DNA: TGTGCCAGCACCCTACTAGCGGGAGGGCGCTACGAGCAGTACTTC
V gene: TRBV6-1
D gene: TRBD2
CDR3 length: 15
clone size: .
J gene: TRBJ2-7

CDR3 protein: CASSLGVLSSYNEQFF
CDR3 DNA: TGTGCCAGCAGCTTAGGTGTCCTTAGCTCCTACAATGAGCAGTTCTTC
V gene: TRBV7-8
D gene: .
CDR3 length: 16
clone size: many
J gene: TRBJ2-1

CDR3 protein: CAWARGNNQPQHF
CDR3 DNA: TGTGCCTGGGCTAGGGGCAACAATCAGCCCCAGCATTTT
V gene: TRBV30
D gene: .
CDR3 length: 13
clone size: many
J gene: TRBJ1-5

CDR3 protein: CSWEGLAVYNEQFF
CDR3 DNA: TGCAGCTGGGAAGGGCTAGCAGTGTACAATGAGCAGTTCTTC
V gene: TRBV29-1
D gene: .
CDR3 length: 14
clone size: .
J gene: TRBJ2-1

CDR3 protein: CSARTGDRTGELFF
CDR3 DNA: TGCAGTGCTCGGACAGGGGATCGGACCGGGGAGCTGTTTTTT
V gene: TRBV20-1
D gene: TRBD1
CDR3 length: 14
clone size: .
J gene: TRBJ2-2

CDR3 protein: CASSSGQGARLDGYTF
CDR3 DNA: TGTGCCAGCAGTTCCGGACAGGGGGCGCGACTAGATGGCTACACCTTC
V gene: TRBV28
D gene: TRBD1
CDR3 length: 16
clone size: many
J gene: TRBJ1-2

CDR3 protein: CASNGLAGVYEQYF
CDR3 DNA: TGTGCCAGCAATGGTCTAGCGGGAGTCTACGAGCAGTACTTC
V gene: TRBV2
D gene: TRBD2
CDR3 length: 14
clone size: many
J gene: TRBJ2-7

CDR3 protein: CAISDGREQETQYF
CDR3 DNA: TGTGCCATCAGTGATGGTCGGGAGCAAGAGACCCAGTACTTC
V gene: TRBV10-3
D gene: .
CDR3 length: 14
clone size: many
J gene: TRBJ2-5

CDR3 protein: CASSGPGRVTEAFF
CDR3 DNA: TGTGCCAGCAGCGGCCCGGGACGGGTCACTGAAGCTTTCTTT
V gene: TRBV7-2
D gene: .
CDR3 length: 14
clone size: many
J gene: TRBJ1-1

CDR3 protein: CASSRAWARETQYF
CDR3 DNA: TGTGCCAGCAGTCGTGCGTGGGCTCGGGAGACCCAGTACTTC
V gene: TRBV28
D gene: .
CDR3 length: 14
clone size: few
J gene: TRBJ2-5

CDR3 protein: CASRAGGEIGELFF
CDR3 DNA: TGTGCCAGCCGGGCAGGGGGTGAGATCGGGGAGCTGTTTTTT
V gene: TRBV6-1
D gene: TRBD1
CDR3 length: 14
clone size: .
J gene: TRBJ2-2

CDR3 protein: CSAPKLASGEQFF
CDR3 DNA: TGCAGTGCCCCTAAACTAGCGTCCGGTGAGCAGTTCTTC
V gene: TRBV20-1
D gene: TRBD2
CDR3 length: 13
clone size: .
J gene: TRBJ2-1